The clone carrying this T cell receptor beta chain has only one observation. Sequencing was performed with immunoSEQ multiplex PCR; in TCRdb, only in-frame clones are kept and a portion is missing. The sample includes 380,000 or so clones, about 87% of them seen just once. Trimming pared 5 bases from V and 4 bases from J, leaving 11 bases between. CDR3 length: 13 residues. Germline lookup yields CDR1 MNHEY and CDR2 SVGAGI. Treatment denoted: about 20 received Ad26.COV2.S at low or high dose, single or two shots; about five received placebo; per-sample allocation not given. It was on day 63 after the first vaccine or placebo injection that samples were taken. This specimen comes from a study of Ad26.COV2.S vaccination and SARS-CoV-2 variants. Across the study: It was the COV1001 Ad26.COV2.S trial arm that included the donor. Into the muscle, Ad26.COV2.S was dosed once or twice, 56 days apart.

This TCR was sampled from a person aged 18 to 65 who received the Ad26.COV2.S COVID-19 vaccine or a placebo. The genes are TRBV6-5 and TRBJ1-2; possibly TRBD1 for D (6 bases). The input for sequencing was peripheral blood, taken in a trial of Ad26.COV2.S vaccine versus placebo. CDR3 DNA sequence: TGTGCCAGCAGTAGGACAGCCTCCTATGGCTACACCTTC. As protein: CASSRTASYGYTF.